This T cell receptor beta chain was retrieved from a study of cytotoxic CD8 clonotypes in ibrutinib-treated CLL. Profiling relied on immunoSEQ multiplex PCR, and the TCRdb table lists in-frame clones only, not all of them. The sample has 160,000 or so clones; 70% to 90% are singletons. The germline CDR1 and CDR2 sequences are SGHRS and YFSETQ. V was clipped by 6 bases and J by 3 bases; unmatched bases: 13. CDR3 length equals 16 residues. The sequencing here drew on PBMCs, taken at disease progression, from a patient treated with ibrutinib. The sequence was obtained from a human donor with chronic lymphocytic leukemia. The genes are TRBV5-1 and TRBJ1-1; 8 nucleotides line up with TRBD1. The CDR3 is CASTKNPGTGDTEAFF. The CDR3 DNA reads TGCGCCAGCACCAAAAATCCCGGGACAGGCGACACTGAAGCTTTCTTT.